This T cell receptor (beta chain) was documented in a study of identical twins. Using its own MiXCR run on the 5' RACE reads, TCRdb lists one record per CDR3 protein. The sample shows 700,000 or so distinct CDR3 sequences, 8.5% to 9% of them seen only once. The sample also formed part of further work on yellow fever vaccine responses in identical twins.

The origin of this receptor is a woman between 18 and 30 years old in good health. The sequenced material came from PBMCs.

CDR3 residues: CASSVTLGGRTDTQYF. DNA of the CDR3: TGTGCCAGCAGCGTGACACTGGGGGGCCGGACAGATACGCAGTATTTT. The chain has TRBV9 and TRBJ2-3, with D perhaps matching TRBD1 or TRBD2 (6 bases each). The V gene's germline CDR1 is SGDLS and CDR2 YYNGEE. CDR3 size: 16 residues. V was cut by 2 bases and J by 3 bases, with 16 bases left in between.